The clone carrying this T cell receptor (beta chain) appeared once. Its antigen is currently unknown. CDR1 is ENHRY, CDR2 SYGVKD, per germline. This CDR3 spans 16 amino acids. V lost 3 bases, J lost 1 base, and 4 bases stayed unmatched. The record originates from a study of T cell responses to AZD1222 COVID-19 vaccine. Overall study results and limits: Among those given AZD1222, only five to seven were seropositive at baseline.

The method was immunoSEQ multiplex PCR; TCRdb's version includes in-frame clones alone and lacks a portion of them. The repertoire includes under 110,000 clones, about 86% of them detected once, and about 1.4% sits in the top ten. The chain employs TRBV10-3 and TRBJ2-1, with 9 bases aligning to TRBD2. The receptor's source is an adult in good health. The source material was peripheral blood, sampled on day 0 of AZD1222 vaccination. This chain's CDR3 is CAISDRAGGSYNEQFF. CDR3 DNA: TGTGCCATCAGTGATCGGGCGGGAGGGTCCTACAATGAGCAGTTCTTC.